This T cell receptor beta chain was sequenced for a study of blood T cell repertoires in COVID-19. Study-level background: PBMCs, B-cell-depleted T cells, or T cells provided the cDNA or gDNA that made up the material.

Generated by immunoSEQ multiplex PCR, the TCRdb table keeps only in-frame clones and is missing some. The table lists roughly 48,000 clones, around 90% of them singletons. V dropped 5 bases and J dropped 4 bases, with 8 bases sitting between them. Germline lookup yields CDR1 SGHAT and CDR2 FQNNGV. CDR3 length: 12 amino acids. The V call is TRBV11-2, the J call TRBJ1-2; D is unresolved. The sample was peripheral blood. The sequence was collected from a woman of 80 years or more with acute or convalescent COVID-19. This chain's CDR3 is CASSLTSYGYTF. The CDR3 nucleotides are TGTGCCAGCAGCCTTACAAGCTATGGCTACACCTTC. The full variable domain, completed using reference TRBV11-2 and TRBJ1-2, is EAGVAQSPRYKIIEKRQSVAFWCNPISGHATLYWYQQILGQGPKLLIQFQNNGVVDDSQLPKDRFSAERLKGVDSTLKIQPAKLEDSAVYLCASSLTSYGYTFGSGTRLTVV.